A selection of T cell receptor beta chains follows, all from one sample in a study of radiotherapy plus CTLA-4 blockade in lung cancer. Method: immunoSEQ multiplex PCR; TCRdb's copy keeps in-frame clones and lacks some. The sample includes more than 55,000 clones, under 80% of them seen just once. Sequenced material: peripheral blood, taken from a patient treated with radiotherapy plus ipilimumab. The receptors come from a human donor with non-small cell lung cancer who had a complete response to radiotherapy plus ipilimumab. Each CDR3 is given with its conserved first and last residue. Fields, in order: D gene, J gene, clone size, V gene, CDR3 protein, CDR3 DNA. The D gene is left open where the match is weak. Size tells how often a clone was seen (once, few, many) or the class of an expanded clone, and some rows leave it out.

d_call: .
j_call: TRBJ1-2
clone_size: once
v_call: TRBV27
cdr3_aa: CASSLFAKYGYTF
cdr3_nt: TGTGCCAGCAGTTTATTTGCGAAATATGGCTACACCTTC

d_call: TRBD2
j_call: TRBJ2-5
clone_size: .
v_call: TRBV5-1
cdr3_aa: CASSLALGGAEAQYF
cdr3_nt: TGCGCCAGCAGCTTAGCCCTCGGGGGGGCGGAGGCCCAGTACTTC

d_call: TRBD1
j_call: TRBJ2-2
clone_size: once
v_call: TRBV5-1
cdr3_aa: CASKGDRVNTGELFF
cdr3_nt: TGCGCCAGCAAGGGGGACAGGGTGAACACCGGGGAGCTGTTTTTT

d_call: .
j_call: TRBJ1-4
clone_size: .
v_call: TRBV6-5
cdr3_aa: CASSYSNREKLFF
cdr3_nt: TGTGCCAGCAGTTACTCGAATCGGGAAAAACTGTTTTTT

d_call: .
j_call: TRBJ2-3
clone_size: .
v_call: TRBV27
cdr3_aa: CASPHRGSSTDTQYF
cdr3_nt: TGTGCCAGCCCCCACCGGGGGTCTAGCACAGATACGCAGTATTTT

d_call: .
j_call: TRBJ1-1
clone_size: few
v_call: TRBV6-5
cdr3_aa: CASRIGANTEAFF
cdr3_nt: TGTGCCAGCAGAATTGGGGCGAACACTGAAGCTTTCTTT

d_call: .
j_call: TRBJ2-1
clone_size: .
v_call: TRBV10-1
cdr3_aa: CASSAGGNEQFF
cdr3_nt: TGCGCCAGCAGTGCCGGGGGAAATGAGCAGTTCTTC

d_call: TRBD2
j_call: TRBJ2-1
clone_size: .
v_call: TRBV7-8
cdr3_aa: CASSPGTSDNEQFF
cdr3_nt: TGTGCCAGCAGCCCCGGGACTAGCGACAATGAGCAGTTCTTC

d_call: .
j_call: TRBJ2-6
clone_size: .
v_call: TRBV5-1
cdr3_aa: CASSLGGLGRWAGVLTF
cdr3_nt: TGCGCCAGCAGCTTGGGGGGACTCGGCCGCTGGGCGGGGGTCCTGACTTTC

d_call: TRBD2
j_call: TRBJ2-1
clone_size: .
v_call: TRBV6-5
cdr3_aa: CASSLSGRAYNEQFF
cdr3_nt: TGTGCCAGCAGCCTGAGCGGGAGGGCCTACAATGAGCAGTTCTTC

d_call: TRBD1
j_call: TRBJ2-7
clone_size: .
v_call: TRBV4-3
cdr3_aa: CASSQQAGTGFSYEQYF
cdr3_nt: TGCGCCAGCAGCCAACAGGCCGGGACAGGGTTCTCCTACGAGCAGTACTTC

d_call: TRBD1
j_call: TRBJ2-4
clone_size: .
v_call: TRBV5-6
cdr3_aa: CASSLVEGAAKNIQYF
cdr3_nt: TGTGCCAGCAGCTTGGTTGAGGGGGCGGCCAAAAACATTCAGTACTTC

d_call: .
j_call: TRBJ1-2
clone_size: once
v_call: TRBV29-1
cdr3_aa: CSVITGYSNYGYTF
cdr3_nt: TGCAGCGTCATAACAGGGTACTCCAACTATGGCTACACCTTC

d_call: .
j_call: TRBJ1-1
clone_size: .
v_call: TRBV2
cdr3_aa: CASTAGARNTEAFF
cdr3_nt: TGTGCCAGCACGGCAGGGGCGAGGAACACTGAAGCTTTCTTT

d_call: .
j_call: TRBJ2-1
clone_size: .
v_call: TRBV6-6
cdr3_aa: CASGDGGLGDEQFF
cdr3_nt: TGTGCCAGCGGTGATGGGGGCCTCGGGGATGAGCAGTTCTTC

d_call: .
j_call: TRBJ1-4
clone_size: .
v_call: TRBV2
cdr3_aa: CASKGDNEKLFF
cdr3_nt: TGTGCCAGCAAAGGGGATAATGAAAAACTGTTTTTT

d_call: TRBD1
j_call: TRBJ2-6
clone_size: .
v_call: TRBV7-9
cdr3_aa: CASSLTGGGSGANVLTF
cdr3_nt: TGTGCCAGCAGCTTAACAGGGGGCGGCTCTGGGGCCAACGTCCTGACTTTC

d_call: .
j_call: TRBJ2-1
clone_size: .
v_call: TRBV6-5
cdr3_aa: CASSSPGYGNEQFF
cdr3_nt: TGTGCCAGCAGTTCCCCAGGGTACGGCAATGAGCAGTTCTTC

d_call: .
j_call: TRBJ1-2
clone_size: .
v_call: TRBV5-1
cdr3_aa: CASSLVPAEDGYTF
cdr3_nt: TGCGCCAGCAGCTTGGTTCCAGCAGAGGATGGCTACACCTTC

d_call: TRBD1
j_call: TRBJ2-5
clone_size: .
v_call: TRBV7-2
cdr3_aa: CASTPDRGQETQYF
cdr3_nt: TGTGCCAGCACCCCCGACAGGGGGCAAGAGACCCAGTACTTC

d_call: TRBD1
j_call: TRBJ1-5
clone_size: .
v_call: TRBV7-9
cdr3_aa: CASSSWDRGAHQPQHF
cdr3_nt: TGTGCCAGCAGCTCCTGGGACAGGGGCGCGCATCAGCCCCAGCATTTT

d_call: .
j_call: TRBJ1-1
clone_size: .
v_call: TRBV7-9
cdr3_aa: CASSVTGNTEAFF
cdr3_nt: TGTGCCAGCAGCGTGACGGGGAACACTGAAGCTTTCTTT

d_call: .
j_call: TRBJ1-2
clone_size: .
v_call: TRBV18
cdr3_aa: CASSPPTANYGYTF
cdr3_nt: TGTGCCAGCTCACCGCCAACAGCTAACTATGGCTACACCTTC

d_call: TRBD2
j_call: TRBJ2-5
clone_size: .
v_call: TRBV7-2
cdr3_aa: CASSSPGLARRETQYF
cdr3_nt: TGTGCCAGCAGCTCCCCCGGACTAGCGCGGAGAGAGACCCAGTACTTC

d_call: .
j_call: TRBJ2-7
clone_size: .
v_call: TRBV7-9
cdr3_aa: CASSLVGSEQYF
cdr3_nt: TGTGCCAGCAGCTTAGTGGGGAGCGAGCAGTACTTC

d_call: TRBD2
j_call: TRBJ2-1
clone_size: .
v_call: TRBV6-5
cdr3_aa: CASRSGLAGNEQFF
cdr3_nt: TGTGCCAGCAGGTCCGGACTAGCGGGGAATGAGCAGTTCTTC

d_call: .
j_call: TRBJ1-5
clone_size: few
v_call: TRBV7-9
cdr3_aa: CASSHSGTAQPQHF
cdr3_nt: TGTGCCAGCAGCCATTCAGGTACGGCTCAGCCCCAGCATTTT

d_call: TRBD2
j_call: TRBJ2-1
clone_size: .
v_call: TRBV4-1
cdr3_aa: CASSQGTSGGSYNEQFF
cdr3_nt: TGCGCCAGCAGCCAAGGGACTAGCGGGGGGTCCTACAATGAGCAGTTCTTC

d_call: .
j_call: TRBJ1-1
clone_size: .
v_call: TRBV2
cdr3_aa: CASSRITANTEAFF
cdr3_nt: TGTGCCAGCAGTAGAATCACAGCGAACACTGAAGCTTTCTTT

d_call: .
j_call: TRBJ1-3
clone_size: .
v_call: TRBV5-1
cdr3_aa: CASIGGSGNTIYF
cdr3_nt: TGCGCCAGCATAGGAGGGTCTGGAAACACCATATATTTT

d_call: .
j_call: TRBJ1-1
clone_size: .
v_call: TRBV7-6
cdr3_aa: CASSLSSLGETEAFF
cdr3_nt: TGTGCCAGCAGCTTAAGTTCCCTTGGGGAGACTGAAGCTTTCTTT

d_call: TRBD1
j_call: TRBJ1-2
clone_size: many
v_call: TRBV10-1
cdr3_aa: CASSDGTGASYGYTF
cdr3_nt: TGCGCCAGCAGTGACGGGACAGGGGCGAGCTATGGCTACACCTTC

d_call: TRBD2
j_call: TRBJ2-5
clone_size: .
v_call: TRBV7-9
cdr3_aa: CASSFETGGETQYF
cdr3_nt: TGTGCCAGCAGCTTTGAGACGGGGGGGGAGACCCAGTACTTC

d_call: TRBD2
j_call: TRBJ2-7
clone_size: .
v_call: TRBV7-2
cdr3_aa: CASSRISGASYEQYF
cdr3_nt: TGTGCCAGCAGCCGAATTAGCGGGGCCTCCTACGAGCAGTACTTC

d_call: TRBD1
j_call: TRBJ1-5
clone_size: .
v_call: TRBV15
cdr3_aa: CATSRASRGNQSQHF
cdr3_nt: TGTGCCACCAGCAGAGCATCCAGGGGGAATCAGTCCCAGCATTTT

d_call: TRBD1
j_call: TRBJ1-3
clone_size: .
v_call: TRBV30
cdr3_aa: CAWTYRQGVKTGNTIYF
cdr3_nt: TGTGCCTGGACCTACCGACAGGGGGTTAAAACTGGAAACACCATATATTTT

d_call: .
j_call: TRBJ2-7
clone_size: once
v_call: TRBV18
cdr3_aa: CASSSILGAGEQYF
cdr3_nt: TGTGCCAGCTCCTCCATTCTTGGGGCCGGGGAGCAGTACTTC

d_call: TRBD1
j_call: TRBJ1-1
clone_size: once
v_call: TRBV5-1
cdr3_aa: CASSESSGTAQAFF
cdr3_nt: TGCGCCAGCAGCGAAAGCTCCGGGACAGCCCAAGCTTTCTTT

d_call: .
j_call: TRBJ2-7
clone_size: .
v_call: TRBV19
cdr3_aa: CASSHRVGEQYF
cdr3_nt: TGTGCCAGTAGTCACAGGGTCGGGGAGCAGTACTTC

d_call: TRBD1
j_call: TRBJ1-2
clone_size: .
v_call: TRBV7-2
cdr3_aa: CASSTGQGAVSGYTF
cdr3_nt: TGTGCCAGCAGCACAGGACAGGGGGCGGTGAGTGGCTACACCTTC

d_call: TRBD2
j_call: TRBJ2-2
clone_size: few
v_call: TRBV18
cdr3_aa: CASSPNRRTSGNTGELFF
cdr3_nt: TGTGCCAGCTCACCAAATAGACGGACTAGCGGGAACACCGGGGAGCTGTTTTTT

d_call: TRBD1
j_call: TRBJ1-4
clone_size: .
v_call: TRBV4-3
cdr3_aa: CASRPRTGLDEKLFF
cdr3_nt: TGCGCCAGCAGACCCCGGACAGGGCTGGACGAAAAACTGTTTTTT

d_call: TRBD1
j_call: TRBJ1-1
clone_size: .
v_call: TRBV5-6
cdr3_aa: CASIPGQGAYTEAFF
cdr3_nt: TGTGCCAGCATCCCGGGACAGGGGGCGTACACTGAAGCTTTCTTT

d_call: .
j_call: TRBJ1-1
clone_size: .
v_call: TRBV2
cdr3_aa: CACPREGRGSEAFF
cdr3_nt: TGTGCCTGCCCGAGGGAGGGCCGTGGGTCTGAAGCTTTCTTT

d_call: .
j_call: TRBJ2-5
clone_size: .
v_call: TRBV2
cdr3_aa: CASSEGLVQYF
cdr3_nt: TGTGCCAGCAGTGAAGGGCTAGTCCAGTACTTC

d_call: TRBD1
j_call: TRBJ2-5
clone_size: .
v_call: TRBV7-9
cdr3_aa: CASRAGDRGGETQYF
cdr3_nt: TGTGCCAGCAGAGCTGGGGACAGGGGTGGGGAGACCCAGTACTTC

d_call: .
j_call: TRBJ2-7
clone_size: .
v_call: TRBV6-5
cdr3_aa: CASSRDSRSYEQYF
cdr3_nt: TGTGCCAGCAGTCGAGACTCAAGATCCTACGAGCAGTACTTC

d_call: TRBD2
j_call: TRBJ2-2
clone_size: few
v_call: TRBV5-5
cdr3_aa: CASSFGLAGLSGELFF
cdr3_nt: TGTGCCAGCAGCTTTGGGCTAGCGGGTTTGTCCGGGGAGCTGTTTTTT

d_call: .
j_call: TRBJ2-2
clone_size: .
v_call: TRBV7-6
cdr3_aa: CASSFGRRVPNTGELFF
cdr3_nt: TGTGCCAGCAGCTTTGGTCGGAGGGTGCCGAACACCGGGGAGCTGTTTTTT

d_call: .
j_call: TRBJ2-3
clone_size: .
v_call: TRBV5-6
cdr3_aa: CASSSTRTDTQYF
cdr3_nt: TGTGCCAGCAGCTCTACTAGAACCGATACGCAGTATTTT

d_call: .
j_call: TRBJ2-3
clone_size: .
v_call: TRBV6-5
cdr3_aa: CASSYSIRGAKDTQYF
cdr3_nt: TGTGCCAGCAGTTACTCGATCAGGGGGGCTAAAGATACGCAGTATTTT

d_call: TRBD1
j_call: TRBJ2-7
clone_size: .
v_call: TRBV2
cdr3_aa: CASTPDRGSNGEQYF
cdr3_nt: TGTGCCAGCACCCCAGACAGGGGAAGTAATGGCGAGCAGTACTTC

d_call: TRBD2
j_call: TRBJ2-3
clone_size: .
v_call: TRBV19
cdr3_aa: CASTPTSGISDTQYF
cdr3_nt: TGTGCCAGTACCCCGACTAGCGGGATTTCAGATACGCAGTATTTT

d_call: TRBD1
j_call: TRBJ1-3
clone_size: once
v_call: TRBV30
cdr3_aa: CAWGQGFGNTIYF
cdr3_nt: TGTGCCTGGGGACAGGGCTTCGGAAACACCATATATTTT

d_call: .
j_call: TRBJ1-6
clone_size: .
v_call: TRBV30
cdr3_aa: CAWSVLTLRTRGSPLHF
cdr3_nt: TGTGCCTGGAGTGTGTTAACTCTGAGGACTAGGGGTTCACCCCTCCACTTT

d_call: TRBD1
j_call: TRBJ1-4
clone_size: .
v_call: TRBV4-1
cdr3_aa: CASSQSRGTGTEKLFF
cdr3_nt: TGCGCCAGCAGCCAATCCCGGGGGACAGGGACTGAAAAACTGTTTTTT

d_call: TRBD2
j_call: TRBJ2-4
clone_size: .
v_call: TRBV4-3
cdr3_aa: CASSQDEPGGAKNIQYF
cdr3_nt: TGCGCCAGCAGCCAAGATGAGCCGGGGGGGGCCAAAAACATTCAGTACTTC

d_call: TRBD1
j_call: TRBJ2-7
clone_size: .
v_call: TRBV10-2
cdr3_aa: CASSVDRAYEQYF
cdr3_nt: TGCGCCAGCAGTGTGGACAGGGCCTACGAGCAGTACTTC

d_call: .
j_call: TRBJ2-1
clone_size: .
v_call: TRBV5-1
cdr3_aa: CASSLPGLNNEQFF
cdr3_nt: TGCGCCAGCAGCTTACCGGGACTTAACAATGAGCAGTTCTTC